This is a list of T cell receptor beta chains from one sample in a study of spatial heterogeneity in lung cancer. Each CDR3 protein is one row after TCRdb ran MiXCR on the 5' RACE reads. The sample lists roughly 120,000 distinct CDR3 sequences, 12% seen once, with 16% in the top ten. The sample was PBMCs, taken at follow-up. Source of these receptors: a male donor with early-stage non-small cell lung cancer. The CDR3 runs from the conserved cysteine through the conserved F or W. Rows may omit the clone size; those that give it use once, few, many or a size class.

TRBV28	.	CASSSFFEGGPLSSYEQYF
TRBV12-3/TRBV12-4	.	CASSGAVLGQPQHF
TRBV5-1	once	CASSFTSDEKLFF
TRBV5-1	many	CASSLAKLAGHNEQFF
TRBV3-1	few	CASSQHPDANEKLFF
TRBV29-1	many	CSGRDVTEAFF
TRBV24-1	.	CATSPGGGAAGTGELFF
TRBV4-2	few	CASSQENGRVNQPQHF
TRBV30	many	CAWGGEGNQPQHF
TRBV19	few	CASSSSPNTIYGYTF
TRBV12-3/TRBV12-4	.	CASSLWDRAYNEQFF
TRBV5-6	.	CASSPTGAIQETQYF
TRBV30	.	CAWTGSGNSPLHF
TRBV4-1	.	CASSQGSTGTGSNQPQHF
TRBV29-1	.	CSVGDRGSNQPQHF
TRBV20-1	.	CSASRVQGSNQPQHF
TRBV15	.	CATSTGLSYEQYF
TRBV2	.	CASSANRTPGYTF
TRBV27	few	CASSLKGSGALNYGYTF
TRBV28	.	CASSLNRGVSNQPQHF
TRBV7-9	few	CASSLWVGDRSTYEQYF
TRBV29-1	.	CSISFRETQYF
TRBV10-3	.	CAISEWTTNYGYTF
TRBV15	.	CATSRDPPNEQFF
TRBV6-2/TRBV6-3	.	CASSFLFTDMQYF
TRBV12-3/TRBV12-4	.	CASSFSGRSNEQFF
TRBV3-1	few	CASSKAAEAFF
TRBV21-1	many	CASRIPYGYTF
TRBV7-2	few	CASSQGLSTDTQYF
TRBV7-9	.	CASSFGLNTEAFF
TRBV7-9	few	CASSFIWAGSEQFF
TRBV29-1	.	CSVERGAGPDTQYF
TRBV11-2	.	CASSLMSGGRDTQYF
TRBV5-1	.	CASSWDRSSTDTQYF
TRBV20-1	.	CSARAGDYEQYF
TRBV12-3/TRBV12-4	.	CASSLKAGAETQYF
TRBV5-5	.	CASELGPLTNTGELFF
TRBV29-1	many	CSVATVPNTEAFF
TRBV4-3	.	CASSQDRGRGIIF
TRBV10-3	few	CAISGNRGGDTEAFF
TRBV19	.	CASSIAVALHEQFF
TRBV27	.	CASSFRTGGANQPQHF
TRBV18	many	CASSPFQGNTEAFF